This T cell receptor beta chain originates from a study of early T cells in non-severe SARS-CoV-2 infection. General study results and limits: A preference for anti-spike CD8 responses marked VDJdb matching, which missed private and CD4 specificities.

As part of library construction, unique molecular identifiers were attached to individual cDNA molecules. One entry per CDR3 protein, called by TCRdb with MiXCR from the 5' RACE reads. Of around 110,000 distinct CDR3 sequences detected, around 10% appear once; the ten largest clones hold about 8.1%. A remark on this clonotype: Antigen unknown.

Germline V lookup: CDR1 MNHEY, CDR2 SMNVEV (reference sequence). This CDR3 is 13 amino acids long. Trimming cost V 3 bases and J 7 bases; bases outside gene matches: 6. The sequenced material came from whole blood. The TCR originated in an adult who was a healthcare worker with PCR-confirmed SARS-CoV-2 infection or an uninfected control (not recorded which). The V call is TRBV27, the J call TRBJ2-7; TRBD2 matches at 7 bases. The CDR3 protein is CASSFRTSSEQYF. As DNA, the CDR3 is TGTGCCAGCAGTTTCCGGACTAGTTCTGAGCAGTACTTC.